This TCR beta chain was captured by sequencing in a study of cytomegalovirus exposure and HLA in healthy donors. Regarding the study as a whole: Most TCR sequences were uncommon, yet certain public TCRs appeared in many donors. Excluded: some indistinguishable V segments such as TRBV6-2 and TRBV6-3. Published work reported that the classifier diagnosed cytomegalovirus status with high specificity and sensitivity. The study flagged approximately 180 TCR beta chains as cytomegalovirus-associated.

Primers for the PCR totalled 60 Vbeta and 13 Jbeta. TCRdb's copy holds only in-frame clones and misses some; the assay was immunoSEQ multiplex PCR. The sample includes some 200,000 clones. As for this clone: What it binds is unknown.

This CDR3 is 17 amino acids long. Germline values: CDR1 SGHVS, CDR2 FQNEAQ. Germline trimming cut 5 bases from V and 3 bases from J; bases unmatched to any gene: 13. The sequence was collected from a girl aged 2-10 years in good health and CMV-seropositive. What was sequenced was PBMCs. The chain is built from TRBV7-8 and TRBJ2-7, with 10 bases matching TRBD2. Written as DNA, the CDR3 is TGTGCCAGCAGCCCACGCGGATTGGCTAGCGGGAGCTACGAGCAGTACTTC. Translating it yields CASSPRGLASGSYEQYF.